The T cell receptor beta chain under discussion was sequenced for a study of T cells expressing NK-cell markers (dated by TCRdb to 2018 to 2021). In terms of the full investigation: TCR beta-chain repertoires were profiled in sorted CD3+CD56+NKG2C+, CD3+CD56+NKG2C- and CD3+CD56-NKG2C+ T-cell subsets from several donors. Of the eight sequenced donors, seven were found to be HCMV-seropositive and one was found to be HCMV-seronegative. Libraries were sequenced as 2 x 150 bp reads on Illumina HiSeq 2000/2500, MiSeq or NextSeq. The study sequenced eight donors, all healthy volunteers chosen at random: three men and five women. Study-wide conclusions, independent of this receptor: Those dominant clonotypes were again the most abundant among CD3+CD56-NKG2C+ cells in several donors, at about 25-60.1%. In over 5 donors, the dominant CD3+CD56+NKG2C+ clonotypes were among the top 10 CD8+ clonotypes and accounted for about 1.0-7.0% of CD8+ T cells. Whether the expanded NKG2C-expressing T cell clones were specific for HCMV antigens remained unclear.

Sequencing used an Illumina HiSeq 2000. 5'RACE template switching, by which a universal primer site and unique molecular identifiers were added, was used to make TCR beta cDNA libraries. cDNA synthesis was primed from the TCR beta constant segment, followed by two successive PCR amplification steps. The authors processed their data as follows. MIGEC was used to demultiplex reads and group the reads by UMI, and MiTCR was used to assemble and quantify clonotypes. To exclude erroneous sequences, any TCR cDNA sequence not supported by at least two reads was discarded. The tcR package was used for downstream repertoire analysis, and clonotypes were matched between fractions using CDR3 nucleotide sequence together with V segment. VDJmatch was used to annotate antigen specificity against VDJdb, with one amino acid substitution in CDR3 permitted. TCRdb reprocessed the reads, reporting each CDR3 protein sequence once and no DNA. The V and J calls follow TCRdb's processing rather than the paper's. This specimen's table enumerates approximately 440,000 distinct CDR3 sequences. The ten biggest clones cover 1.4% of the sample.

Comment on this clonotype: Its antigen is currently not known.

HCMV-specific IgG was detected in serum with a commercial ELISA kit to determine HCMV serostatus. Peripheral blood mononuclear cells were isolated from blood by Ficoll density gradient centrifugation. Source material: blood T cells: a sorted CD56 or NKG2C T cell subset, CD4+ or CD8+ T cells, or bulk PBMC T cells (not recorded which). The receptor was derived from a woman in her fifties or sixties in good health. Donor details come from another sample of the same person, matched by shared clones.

For the CDR3, the sequence is CSARGEQGASQPQHF. The V gene is TRBV20-1 and the J gene is TRBJ1-5; TCRdb names TRBD1, which stays unverified in the absence of DNA. The CDR3 sequence holds 15 residues, the cysteine and phenylalanine included. Only the protein sequence is given. CDR1 and CDR2 are read off the germline V gene (reference sequence) as DFQATT and SNEGSKA.